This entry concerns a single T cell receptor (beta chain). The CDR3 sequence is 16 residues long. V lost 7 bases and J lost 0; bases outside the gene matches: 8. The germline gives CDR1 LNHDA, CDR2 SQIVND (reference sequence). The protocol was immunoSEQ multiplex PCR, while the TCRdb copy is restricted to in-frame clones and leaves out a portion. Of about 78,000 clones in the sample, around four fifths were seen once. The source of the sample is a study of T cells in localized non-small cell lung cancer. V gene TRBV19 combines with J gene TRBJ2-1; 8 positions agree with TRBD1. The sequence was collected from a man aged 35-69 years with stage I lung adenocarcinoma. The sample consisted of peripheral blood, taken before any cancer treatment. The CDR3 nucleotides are TGTGCCAGTAACCCGACAGGGGAGAGCTCCTACAATGAGCAGTTCTTC. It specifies CASNPTGESSYNEQFF.